This T cell receptor beta chain emerged from a study of cytomegalovirus exposure and HLA in healthy donors. There are 13 residues in the CDR3. In germline, CDR1 is WSHSY, CDR2 SAAADI. The PCR used 60 Vbeta and 13 Jbeta primers. Assay: immunoSEQ multiplex PCR; the TCRdb copy retains only in-frame clones and omits some. The sample holds tens of thousands of clones, 70% to 85% seen once. Whole-study findings and limits: In a later analysis, several top co-occurrence clusters appeared linked to parvovirus B19, influenza, CMV and Epstein-Barr virus. Donor immune exposure was known only as CMV serostatus.

A remark on this clone: What it recognizes is unknown. The junction does not match germline at one end; this may be a read error.

Donors were nominally healthy when sampled, though unrecorded immune exposures were likely. This TCR was recovered from a man aged 45-65 years in good health and CMV-seronegative. This chain links TRBV10-2 with TRBJ1-2; 8 positions match TRBD1. The sequenced sample was PBMCs. DNA of the CDR3: TGCGCCAGCGGTGAACAGGGGGAGCATGACTACACCTTC. It codes for CASGEQGEHDYTF.